The text below deals with one T cell receptor (beta chain). The data were taken from a study of radiotherapy plus CTLA-4 blockade in lung cancer. The table came from immunoSEQ multiplex PCR; TCRdb's copy has only in-frame clones and leaves some out. Among nearly 95,000 clones listed, 82% were seen once. The source material was peripheral blood, sampled from a patient treated with radiotherapy plus ipilimumab. This TCR was sampled from a human donor with non-small cell lung cancer that progressed on radiotherapy plus ipilimumab.

For the CDR3, the DNA is TGTGCCAGCAGTGAACCTGGGAGGAACACTGAAGCTTTCTTT. Protein: CASSEPGRNTEAFF. This chain connects TRBV6-1 to TRBJ1-1; D call uncertain. Germline loops: CDR1 MNHNS, CDR2 SASEGT. The V end was cut by 2 bases, the J end by 1 base, with 8 bases between. This CDR3 has 14 amino acids.